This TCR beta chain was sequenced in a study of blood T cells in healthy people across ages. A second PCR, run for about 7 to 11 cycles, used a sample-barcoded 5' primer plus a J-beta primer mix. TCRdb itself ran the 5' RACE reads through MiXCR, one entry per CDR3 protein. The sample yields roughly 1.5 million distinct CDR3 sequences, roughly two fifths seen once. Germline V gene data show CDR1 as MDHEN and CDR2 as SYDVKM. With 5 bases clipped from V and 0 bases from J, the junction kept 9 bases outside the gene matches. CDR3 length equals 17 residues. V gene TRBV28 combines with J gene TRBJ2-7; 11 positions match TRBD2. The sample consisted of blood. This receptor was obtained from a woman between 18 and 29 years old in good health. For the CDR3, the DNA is TGTGCCAGCAGTCCAGGGACTAGCGGACTGAGCTCCTACGAGCAGTACTTC. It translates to CASSPGTSGLSSYEQYF.